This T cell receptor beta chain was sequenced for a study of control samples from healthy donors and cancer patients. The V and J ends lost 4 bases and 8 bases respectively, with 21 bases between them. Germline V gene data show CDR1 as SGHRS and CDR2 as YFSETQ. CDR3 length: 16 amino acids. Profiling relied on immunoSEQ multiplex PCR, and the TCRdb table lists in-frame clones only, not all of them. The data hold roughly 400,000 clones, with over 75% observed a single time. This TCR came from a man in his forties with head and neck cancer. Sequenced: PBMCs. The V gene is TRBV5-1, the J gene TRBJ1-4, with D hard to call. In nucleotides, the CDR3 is TGCGCCAGCAGCGGGAGCGGGCCCTCGGGAGGGGAAAAACTGTTTTTT. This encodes CASSGSGPSGGEKLFF.